The clone carrying this TCR beta chain was seen a single time. Its antigen is not known. The CDR3 has 12 amino acids. V lost 11 bases and J lost 5, with 14 bases in between. CDR1 is LGHNA, CDR2 YSLEER, per germline. This record belongs to a study of tissue T cells after allogeneic stem cell transplantation. This research-autopsy study prospectively enrolled adult allogeneic hematopoietic cell transplant recipients with steroid-refractory graft-versus-host disease. CDR3 sequences, V/J genes, frequencies and template counts came from survey-depth TCRbeta sequencing. Using immunoSEQ multiplex PCR, the repertoire was profiled, and TCRdb retains in-frame clones only, with some absent. Of 2,500 to 3,000 clones listed, roughly 60% were seen once; the top ten hold about 16%. Study findings and constraints: Only a limited share of tissue TCRs appeared in blood or spleen. Across patients, clones rarely overlapped, yet motif clusters were shared tissue-specifically.

The receptor was derived from a male patient at least 60 years old with steroid-refractory graft-versus-host disease after an allogeneic stem cell transplant. Some T cells may be the graft donor's. This sample comprised ascending colon tissue, obtained at autopsy. The V call is TRBV4-3, the J call TRBJ2-3; D possibly uses TRBD1 or TRBD2 (6 bases each). CDR3 sequence reads: CASRGPGDTQYF. DNA for the CDR3: TGCGCCTCCCGGGGGCCGGGAGATACGCAGTATTTT.